Many counts were recorded for the clone carrying this T cell receptor beta chain. The sample comes from a study of human T cells and chemical hapten exposure. The wider study: Donors were sensitized with 2% DPC on the upper inner arm. Patch tests containing 0.01% DPC, applied to the upper back, were read at 6 days.

Noted time point: patch test 1, 2 weeks after DPC sensitization. The treatment: therapeutic diphenylcyclopropenone sensitization with weekly scalp DPC. The study drew its donors from alopecia patients who were 18 to 70 years old and suitable for DPC. The library labeled individual cDNA molecules by adding unique molecular identifiers to them. TCRdb analysed the RACE reads with MiXCR anew, one entry per CDR3 protein. This sample carries nearly 350,000 distinct CDR3 sequences, approximately 6.9% of them seen once, and the ten largest clones take more than 7%. V was clipped by 4 bases and J by 6 bases, with 10 bases between them. This CDR3 contains 13 residues. Germline CDR1 MGHRA, CDR2 YSYEKL.

The rearrangement links TRBV4-1 to TRBJ2-1; a weak D match, TRBD1 (5 bases). The clonotype originates from a woman in her late teens or twenties with alopecia areata. Some clones in this sample may be carry-over from other donors' samples. The specimen comprised whole blood, sampled in connection with sensitization to the hapten diphenylcyclopropenone (DPC). The CDR3 DNA sequence: TGCGCCAGCAGCCTTGTAGGGGCCAATGAGCAGTTCTTC. Its translation: CASSLVGANEQFF.